A single sample is the source of the 18 T cell receptor beta chains below, sequenced in a study of Ad26.COV2.S vaccination and SARS-CoV-2 variants. The assay was immunoSEQ multiplex PCR, and TCRdb's table has in-frame clones only and misses some. The table includes some 290,000 clones, around four fifths detected once. Treatment defined: roughly 20 received Ad26.COV2.S at low or high dose, single or two shots; roughly five received placebo; per-sample allocation not given. Day 63 following the first vaccine or placebo injection was when the samples were taken. The specimen was peripheral blood, collected in a trial of Ad26.COV2.S vaccine versus placebo. All receptors derive from a person between 18 and 65 years old who received the Ad26.COV2.S COVID-19 vaccine or a placebo.

The genes are TRBV12-3 or TRBV12-4 and TRBJ1-1; D not certain. The ends were cut back, 2 bases at V and 3 bases at J, with 7 bases in the middle. The CDR3 extends over 13 amino acids. The CDR3 spells CASSLHRDTEAFF. In DNA form, the CDR3 reads TGTGCCAGCAGTTTACACAGAGACACTGAAGCTTTCTTT.

The rearrangement joins TRBV19 to TRBJ2-6; possible D gene TRBD2, 6 bases. From germline, CDR1 is LNHDA and CDR2 SQIVND (reference sequence). The CDR3 loop spans 17 amino acids. The V gene lost 6 bases and the J gene lost 0 bases, with 15 bases spanning the gap. The CDR3 is CASSPGEVSSGANVLTF. The CDR3 nucleotides read TGTGCCAGTAGCCCTGGGGAGGTTTCCTCTGGGGCCAACGTCCTGACTTTC.

The chain recombines TRBV6-5 with TRBJ1-6; TRBD1 matches 8 bases. This CDR3 is built from 13 residues. Germline assignment: CDR1 MNHEY and CDR2 SVGAGI. The junction had 5 bases not matched to a gene; V was cut back by 7 bases and J by 9 bases. CDR3 bases: TGTGCCAGCACCGGACAGGGTGGTTCACCCCTCCACTTT. Translated: CASTGQGGSPLHF.

This CDR3 reads CASSPGLAGVGEQFF. In DNA form, the CDR3 reads TGCGCCAGCAGCCCGGGACTAGCGGGGGTGGGTGAGCAGTTCTTC. This chain links TRBV5-1 with TRBJ2-1, with 14 bases fitting TRBD2. The V gene's germline CDR1 is SGHRS and CDR2 YFSETQ. J lost 9 bases, V lost 4 bases, and 6 bases had no gene match. The CDR3 is 15 residues long. Based on the CDR3 plus reference TRBV5-1 and TRBJ2-1, the full variable domain is KAGVTQTPRYLIKTRGQQVTLSCSPISGHRSVSWYQQTPGQGLQFLFEYFSETQRNKGNFPGRFSGRQFSNSRSEMNVSTLELGDSALYLCASSPGLAGVGEQFFGPGTRLTVL.

The chain has TRBV7-6 and TRBJ2-1; 9 bases agree with TRBD2. This CDR3 has 18 residues. Trimming took 2 bases from V and 2 from J; bases not matched to a gene: 10. From germline, CDR1 is SGHVS and CDR2 FNYEAQ. The CDR3 is CASSLRPSGVHTYNEQFF. DNA for the CDR3: TGTGCCAGCAGCTTACGTCCTAGCGGGGTACATACCTACAATGAGCAGTTCTTC.

The J gene is TRBJ1-4, the V gene TRBV28; the D gene is possibly TRBD1 (6 bases). Germline V gene lookup returns CDR1 MDHEN and CDR2 SYDVKM. This CDR3 spans 14 amino acids. V lost 1 base and J lost 8, with 11 bases in between. CDR3 DNA sequence: TGTGCCAGCAGTTTATCACAGGGCGACGAAAAACTGTTTTTT. Its protein product is CASSLSQGDEKLFF. Drawing the rest from reference TRBV28 and TRBJ1-4, the complete variable domain is DVKVTQSSRYLVKRTGEKVFLECVQDMDHENMFWYRQDPGLGLRLIYFSYDVKMKEKGDIPEGYSVSREKKERFSLILESASTNQTSMYLCASSLSQGDEKLFFGSGTQLSVL.

The chain recombines TRBV6-5 with TRBJ1-1, with no clear D. V was clipped by 2 bases and J by 7 bases, with 17 bases between them. In germline, CDR1 is MNHEY, CDR2 SVGAGI. The CDR3 length is 15 residues. The CDR3 here is CASSYEGPAGHEAFF. The DNA of the CDR3 is TGTGCCAGCAGTTACGAGGGTCCCGCTGGGCATGAAGCTTTCTTT.

This chain joins TRBV3-1 (or the pseudogene TRBV3-2) and TRBJ2-7; D is unclear. The germline V and J ends were trimmed by 0 bases and 5 bases, with 11 bases remaining between them. The CDR3 spans 14 residues. Looked up from germline, CDR1 is LGHDT and CDR2 is YNNKEL (reference sequence). The DNA of the CDR3 is TGTGCCAGCAGCCAAGATAGTGTAGTCCACGAGCAGTACTTC. Its protein is CASSQDSVVHEQYF.

The chain couples TRBV7-9 to TRBJ2-2; 10 bases agree with TRBD1. With V trimmed by 1 base and J by 0 bases, 5 bases remained unmatched. CDR3 size: 18 residues. The V gene's germline CDR1 is SEHNR and CDR2 FQNEAQ (reference sequence). CDR3 nucleotides: TGTGCCAGCAGCTTAGGGACAGGGGGATACGCGAACACCGGGGAGCTGTTTTTT. Protein: CASSLGTGGYANTGELFF.

The V gene is TRBV4-1, the J gene TRBJ1-2; D is possibly TRBD1 (5 bases). The CDR3 loop spans 14 amino acids. From germline, CDR1 is MGHRA and CDR2 YSYEKL. Between the trimmed V and J ends, which lost 4 bases and 4 bases, there was a span of 13 bases. CDR3 DNA: TGCGCCAGCAGCCCTGACCGCGGGACCTATGGCTACACCTTC. Protein product: CASSPDRGTYGYTF.

The chain joins TRBV19 to TRBJ2-3, with unresolved D. This CDR3 is built from 15 residues. Trimming took 3 bases from V and 0 from J, leaving 10 bases between them. Germline V gene lookup returns CDR1 LNHDA and CDR2 SQIVND (reference sequence). The CDR3 nucleotides are TGTGCCAGTAGTATTACACATACTAGCACAGATACGCAGTATTTT. Translated, it gives CASSITHTSTDTQYF.

The chain couples TRBV2 to TRBJ1-1; D possibly corresponds to TRBD1 (5 bases). The germline CDR1 and CDR2 sequences are SNHLY and FYNNEI. V dropped 0 bases and J dropped 0 bases, with 8 bases sitting between them. The length of the CDR3 is 15 residues. CDR3 in DNA: TGTGCCAGCAGTGAAGCAACAGGCATGAACACTGAAGCTTTCTTT. Residues: CASSEATGMNTEAFF.

V and J are TRBV30 and TRBJ2-7; D is uncertain. CDR3 size: 11 residues. CDR1 and CDR2 (germline): GTSNPN, SVGIG (reference sequence). Trimming pared 2 bases from V and 7 bases from J, leaving 9 bases between. Here the CDR3 DNA reads TGTGCCTGGAGTTCCGGGTGGGAGCAGTACTTC. It codes for CAWSSGWEQYF.

The chain has TRBV7-9 and TRBJ2-2; 10 nucleotides match TRBD1. Germline V gene sequence: CDR1 SEHNR, CDR2 FQNEAQ (reference sequence). The CDR3 loop spans 18 amino acids. Trimming at V came to 1 base and at J to 4 bases, leaving 9 bases not matched to a gene. CDR3 amino acids: CASSLGQGATKVTGELFF. DNA for the CDR3: TGTGCCAGCAGCTTAGGACAGGGGGCCACTAAAGTCACCGGGGAGCTGTTTTTT.

V is TRBV7-2 and J is TRBJ2-1, with 9 bases fitting TRBD2. CDR1 and CDR2 (germline): SGHTA, FQGNSA. Trimming removed 5 bases from V and 1 base from J; junction bases left unmatched: 3. The CDR3 has 15 residues. The CDR3 sequence is CASSPLAGSYNEQFF. The CDR3 DNA is TGTGCCAGCAGCCCTCTAGCGGGGTCCTACAATGAGCAGTTCTTC.

The V and J genes are TRBV6-6 and TRBJ1-2; TRBD1 might be the D (5 bases). This CDR3 has 14 amino acids. Germline V gene data show CDR1 as MNHNY and CDR2 as SVGAGI (reference sequence). Trimming left V 8 bases short and J 2 bases short, with 15 bases between. CDR3 residues: CASAGWGENYGYTF. Here the CDR3 DNA reads TGTGCCAGCGCCGGCTGGGGGGAAAACTATGGCTACACCTTC.

This chain connects TRBV4-1 to TRBJ2-1; D remains ambiguous. CDR1 is MGHRA and CDR2 is YSYEKL in the germline V gene. The V end lost 0 bases, the J end lost 5 bases, and 5 bases lay between the germline ends. The CDR3 consists of 13 residues. CDR3 region: CASSQDRNNEQFF. The CDR3 DNA reads TGCGCCAGCAGCCAAGATAGAAACAATGAGCAGTTCTTC.

The rearrangement joins TRBV6-2 or TRBV6-3 to TRBJ1-5; no clear D gene. The CDR3 extends over 14 amino acids. Germline V gene sequence: CDR1 MNHEY, CDR2 SVGEGT. The V end was cut by 1 base, the J end by 7 bases, with 11 bases between. The CDR3 DNA is TGTGCCAGCAGTTACTGGCAAGGAAGGCAGCCCCAGCATTTT. Protein sequence: CASSYWQGRQPQHF.